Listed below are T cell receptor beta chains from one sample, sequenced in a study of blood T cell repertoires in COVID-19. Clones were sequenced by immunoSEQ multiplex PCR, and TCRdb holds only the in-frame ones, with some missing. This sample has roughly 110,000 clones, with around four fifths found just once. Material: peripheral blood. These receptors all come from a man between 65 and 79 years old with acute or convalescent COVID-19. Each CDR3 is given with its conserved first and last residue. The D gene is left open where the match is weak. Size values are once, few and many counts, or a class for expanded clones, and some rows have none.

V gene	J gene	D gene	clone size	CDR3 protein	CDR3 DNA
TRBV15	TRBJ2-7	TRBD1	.	CATGTGLAYEQYF	TGTGCCACGGGGACAGGGCTTGCCTACGAGCAGTACTTC
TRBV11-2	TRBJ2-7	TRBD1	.	CASSLGDRVGEQYF	TGTGCCAGCAGCTTAGGGGACAGGGTAGGAGAGCAGTACTTC
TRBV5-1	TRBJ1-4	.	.	CASSFRGNNEKLFF	TGCGCCAGCAGCTTCAGAGGGAATAATGAAAAACTGTTTTTT
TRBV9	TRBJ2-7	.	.	CASSVAGKDEQYF	TGTGCCAGCAGCGTAGCGGGGAAGGACGAGCAGTACTTC
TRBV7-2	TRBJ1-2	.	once	CASSPGQLYGYTF	TGTGCCAGCAGCCCCGGACAGCTCTATGGCTACACCTTC
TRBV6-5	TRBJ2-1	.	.	CASLPTGLFGNEQFF	TGTGCCAGCCTCCCTACAGGGCTATTCGGCAATGAGCAGTTCTTC
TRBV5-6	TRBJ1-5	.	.	CASSLGDKQPQHF	TGTGCCAGCAGCTTGGGCGACAAGCAGCCCCAGCATTTT
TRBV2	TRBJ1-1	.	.	CASRGEVGYGTEAFF	TGTGCCAGCAGGGGGGAGGTGGGGTACGGGACTGAAGCTTTCTTT
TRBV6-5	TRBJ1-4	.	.	CASRGPGGKLFF	TGTGCCAGCAGAGGACCGGGAGGAAAACTGTTTTTT
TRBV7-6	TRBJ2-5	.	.	CASSPVVAGIYQETQYF	TGTGCCAGCAGCCCAGTGGTGGCAGGGATATACCAAGAGACCCAGTACTTC
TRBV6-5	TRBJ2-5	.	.	CASTLRGGQETQYF	TGTGCCAGCACTCTGAGGGGGGGCCAAGAGACCCAGTACTTC
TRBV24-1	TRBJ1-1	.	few	CATSERWNTEAFF	TGTGCCACCAGTGAGAGGTGGAACACTGAAGCTTTCTTT
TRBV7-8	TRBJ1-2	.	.	CASSLEAAVINYGYTF	TGTGCCAGCAGCTTAGAGGCGGCAGTTATTAACTATGGCTACACCTTC
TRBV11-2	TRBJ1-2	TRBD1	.	CASSLVTGGVGYTF	TGTGCCAGCAGCTTAGTTACAGGGGGCGTTGGCTACACCTTC
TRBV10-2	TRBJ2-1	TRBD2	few	CASSASGGPNEQFF	TGCGCCAGCAGTGCTAGCGGGGGGCCCAATGAGCAGTTCTTC
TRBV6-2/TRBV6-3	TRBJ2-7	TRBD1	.	CASSDRGRGYF	TGTGCCAGCAGTGACAGGGGGCGAGGTTACTTC
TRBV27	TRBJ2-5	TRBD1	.	CASSLTGSLWETQYF	TGTGCCAGCAGTTTGACAGGGTCACTGTGGGAGACCCAGTACTTC
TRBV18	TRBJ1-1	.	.	CASSKAPGVANTEAFF	TGTGCCAGCTCCAAGGCGCCCGGGGTGGCGAACACTGAAGCTTTCTTT
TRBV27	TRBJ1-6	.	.	CASSHRDEDYSPLHF	TGTGCCAGCAGCCACAGGGATGAGGACTATTCACCCCTCCACTTT
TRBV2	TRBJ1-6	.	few	CASRDTLNSPLHF	TGTGCCAGCAGGGACACCTTAAATTCACCCCTCCACTTT
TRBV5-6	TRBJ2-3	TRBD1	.	CASSLEGGFTDTQYF	TGTGCCAGCAGCTTGGAAGGGGGCTTCACAGATACGCAGTATTTT
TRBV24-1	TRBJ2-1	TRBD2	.	CATSDRGGWEQFF	TGTGCCACCAGTGATCGGGGGGGATGGGAGCAGTTCTTC
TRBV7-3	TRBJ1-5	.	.	CASSLSRNQPQHF	TGTGCCAGCAGCTTATCCAGAAATCAGCCCCAGCATTTT
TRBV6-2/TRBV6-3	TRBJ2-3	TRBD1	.	CASSQGVSQYF	TGTGCCAGCAGCCAGGGGGTCTCGCAGTATTTT
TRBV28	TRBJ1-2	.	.	CASSLDRVYGYTF	TGTGCCAGCAGTTTAGACAGAGTCTATGGCTACACCTTC
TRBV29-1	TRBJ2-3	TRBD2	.	CSYTGGAPTDTQYF	TGCAGCTATACCGGGGGGGCCCCCACAGATACGCAGTATTTT
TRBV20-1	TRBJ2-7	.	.	CSALGGYEQYF	TGCAGTGCCCTCGGTGGCTACGAGCAGTACTTC
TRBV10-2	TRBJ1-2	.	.	CASKETGNYGYTF	TGCGCCAGCAAAGAAACAGGGAACTATGGCTACACCTTC
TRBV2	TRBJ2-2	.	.	CASSEAGGKTGELFF	TGTGCCAGCAGTGAAGCTGGGGGCAAGACCGGGGAGCTGTTTTTT